The present TCR beta chain was sequenced within a study of PD-L1 blockade in urothelial cancer. The study's findings and limits: For durable-benefit patients, tumor-associated blood clones expanded more at 3 weeks.

Regarding this clone: Its antigen is unidentified.

As for time point: pretreatment peripheral blood. The table came from immunoSEQ multiplex PCR; TCRdb's copy has only in-frame clones and leaves some out. Of tens of thousands of clones listed, 89% were seen once; the top ten hold about 1%. This TCR came from an elderly woman with urothelial cancer. The starting material was PBMCs, obtained around atezolizumab (anti-PD-L1) treatment.

This CDR3 reads CAWSVGSVSYEQYF. In nucleotides, the CDR3 is TGTGCCTGGAGCGTCGGGTCTGTCTCCTACGAGCAGTACTTC. The genes are TRBV30 and TRBJ2-7; D unclear. Germline V gives CDR1 GTSNPN, CDR2 SVGIG (reference sequence). V lost 3 bases and J lost 0, with 12 bases in between. CDR3 length: 14 residues.